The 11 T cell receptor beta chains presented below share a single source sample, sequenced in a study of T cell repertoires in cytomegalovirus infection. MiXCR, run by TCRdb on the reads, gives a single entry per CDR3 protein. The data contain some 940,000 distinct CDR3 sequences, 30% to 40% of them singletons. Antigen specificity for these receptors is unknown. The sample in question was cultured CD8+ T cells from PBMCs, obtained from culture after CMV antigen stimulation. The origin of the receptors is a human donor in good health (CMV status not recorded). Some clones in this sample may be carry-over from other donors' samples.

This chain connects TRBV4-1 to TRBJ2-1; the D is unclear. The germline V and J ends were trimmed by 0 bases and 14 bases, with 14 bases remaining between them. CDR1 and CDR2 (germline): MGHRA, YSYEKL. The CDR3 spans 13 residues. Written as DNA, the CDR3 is TGCGCCAGCAGCCAAGAAGGGCCGGGTAAGGAGTTCTTC. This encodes CASSQEGPGKEFF.

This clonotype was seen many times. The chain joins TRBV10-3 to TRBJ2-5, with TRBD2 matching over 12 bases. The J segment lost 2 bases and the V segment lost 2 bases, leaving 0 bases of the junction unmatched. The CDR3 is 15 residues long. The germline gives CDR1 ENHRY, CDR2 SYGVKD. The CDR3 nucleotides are TGTGCCATCAGTGAGACTAGCGGGGGGCAAGAGACCCAGTACTTC. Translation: CAISETSGGQETQYF.

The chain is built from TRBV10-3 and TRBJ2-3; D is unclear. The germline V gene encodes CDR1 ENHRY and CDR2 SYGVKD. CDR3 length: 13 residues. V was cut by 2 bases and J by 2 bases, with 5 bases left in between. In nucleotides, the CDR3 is TGTGCCATCAGTGAGGAGCACACAGATACGCAGTATTTT. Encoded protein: CAISEEHTDTQYF.

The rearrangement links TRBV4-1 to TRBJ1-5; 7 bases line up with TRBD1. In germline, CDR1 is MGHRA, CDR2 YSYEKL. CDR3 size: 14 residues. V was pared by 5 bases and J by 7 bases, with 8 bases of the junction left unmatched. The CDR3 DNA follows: TGCGCCAGCAGCACCACTCAAGGGGGCCAGCCCCAGCATTTT. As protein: CASSTTQGGQPQHF.

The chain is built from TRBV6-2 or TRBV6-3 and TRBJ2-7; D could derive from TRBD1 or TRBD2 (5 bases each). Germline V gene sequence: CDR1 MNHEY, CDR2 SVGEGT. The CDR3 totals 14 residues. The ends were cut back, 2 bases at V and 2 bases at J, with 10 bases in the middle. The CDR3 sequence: CASSYGGYPYEQYV. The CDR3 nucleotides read TGTGCCAGCAGTTACGGGGGTTACCCCTACGAGCAGTACGTC.

The CDR3 DNA is TGTGCCAGCAGTCCCCAGGGAGGGGGATATGATGGCTACACCTTC. Its translation is CASSPQGGGYDGYTF. The rearrangement links TRBV27 to TRBJ1-2, with D possibly TRBD1 on 6 matching bases. The V end was cut by 5 bases, the J end by 6 bases, with 19 bases between. Germline V gene sequence: CDR1 MNHEY, CDR2 SMNVEV (reference sequence). This CDR3 has 15 residues.

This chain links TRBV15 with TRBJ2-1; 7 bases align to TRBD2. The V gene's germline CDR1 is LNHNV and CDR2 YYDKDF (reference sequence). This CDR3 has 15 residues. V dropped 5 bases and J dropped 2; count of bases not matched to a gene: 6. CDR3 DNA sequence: TGTGCCACCAGCGGGAGACTAGCAGCCTACAATGAGCAGTTCTTC. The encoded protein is CATSGRLAAYNEQFF.

The CDR3 reads CASTGGRSNEQFF. The CDR3 DNA reads TGTGCCAGCACTGGGGGGCGTTCCAATGAGCAGTTCTTC. The rearrangement uses TRBV9 and TRBJ2-1; perhaps D is TRBD1 or TRBD2 (6 bases each). Germline-derived CDR1 and CDR2 are SGDLS and YYNGEE. The CDR3 is made up of 13 amino acids. V gave up 6 bases and J gave up 6 bases, with 13 bases separating them.

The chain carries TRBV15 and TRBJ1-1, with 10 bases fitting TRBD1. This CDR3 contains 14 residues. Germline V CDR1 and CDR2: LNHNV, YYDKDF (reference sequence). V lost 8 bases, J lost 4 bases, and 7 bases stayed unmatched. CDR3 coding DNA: TGTGCCACCGTGGACAGGGGGGGCGTCACTGAAGCTTTCTTT. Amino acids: CATVDRGGVTEAFF. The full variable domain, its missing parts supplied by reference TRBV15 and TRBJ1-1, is DAMVIQNPRYQVTQFGKPVTLSCSQTLNHNVMYWYQQKSSQAPKLLFHYYDKDFNNEADTPDNFQSRRPNTSFCFLDIRSPGLGDTAMYLCATVDRGGVTEAFFGQGTRLTVV.

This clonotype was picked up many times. The CDR3 coding sequence is TGTGCCAGCCTGGAGTCTAAGGACAGGGGCTACAATGAGCAGTTCTTC. This translates into CASLESKDRGYNEQFF. V and J are TRBV7-8 and TRBJ2-1; 9 positions agree with TRBD1. This CDR3 comprises 16 residues. J lost 3 bases, V lost 8 bases, and 11 bases had no gene match. CDR1 is SGHVS, CDR2 FQNEAQ, per germline.

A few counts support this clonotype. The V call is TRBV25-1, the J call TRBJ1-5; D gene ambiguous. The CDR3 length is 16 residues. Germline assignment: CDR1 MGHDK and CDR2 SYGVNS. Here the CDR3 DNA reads TGTGCAACAGAACCGGAGACCCCCCTCGAGGATCAGCCCCAGCATTTT. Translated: CATEPETPLEDQPQHF.